This TCR beta chain was identified during a study of T cells in Graves' hyperthyroidism and ophthalmopathy. Study context: Any treatment followed the collection of peripheral blood at initial diagnosis.

This clonotype showed up many times. Its antigen is undetermined. Trimming cost V 7 bases and J 3 bases, with 12 bases left between them. CDR3 length: 13 amino acids. Looked up from germline, CDR1 is MDHEN and CDR2 is SYDVKM. Study-wide results and limits: The majority of expanded thyroid clonotypes above 0.001 also appeared in blood. It was a median around 6 months before onset that the model predicted ophthalmopathy.

Using RNA transcripts as the source, TCR beta CDR3 regions were amplified. The TCR CDR3 first-round RT-PCR relied on the HTBI primer set. TCRdb recomputed calls from the multiplex PCR reads with MiXCR, one row per CDR3 protein. The profile shows 190,000 or so distinct CDR3 sequences, around 16% of them singletons. The rearrangement joins TRBV28 to TRBJ2-5; no clear D. Sequencing input: blood. This TCR derives from a man aged 35 to 55 with Graves' hyperthyroidism. The CDR3 DNA follows: TGTGCCAGCATCCCCCGAGCCAAAGAGACCCAGTACTTC. It codes for CASIPRAKETQYF.